What follows are 30 T cell receptor beta chains derived from one specimen sequenced in a study of T cell repertoires in cytomegalovirus infection. TCRdb reprocessed the reads with MiXCR, giving one entry per CDR3 protein. This table has approximately 76,000 distinct CDR3 sequences, roughly a quarter appearing once. Antigens for these TCRs are unknown. Sequenced here: CD8+ T cells from cultured PBMCs, sampled from culture after CMV antigen stimulation. All receptors come from a human donor in good health (CMV status not recorded). Some clones in this sample may be carry-over from other donors' samples.

The chain joins TRBV25-1 to TRBJ1-6; D perhaps matches TRBD1 (5 bases). The length of the CDR3 is 15 residues. Trimming took off 4 bases at V and 9 bases at J, with 16 bases between the two ends. The germline V gene has CDR1 MGHDK and CDR2 SYGVNS. The CDR3 sequence is CASSVTGGVGSPLHF. The CDR3 region has the DNA TGTGCCAGCAGTGTAACAGGAGGGGTCGGTTCACCCCTCCACTTT.

Ten or more counts support this clonotype. The V and J genes are TRBV9 and TRBJ2-1, with 9 bases matching TRBD1. The CDR3 covers 14 residues. From germline, CDR1 is SGDLS and CDR2 YYNGEE. J was trimmed by 9 bases and V by 4 bases; bases with no gene match: 8. This chain's CDR3 is CASSSDRGWGEQFF. DNA for the CDR3: TGTGCCAGCAGCTCCGACAGGGGGTGGGGTGAGCAGTTCTTC.

This chain uses TRBV7-6 with TRBJ1-6; D gene uncertain. With 4 bases removed from V and 6 bases from J, the gap between germline ends came to 1 base. This CDR3 is 11 amino acids long. Germline lookup yields CDR1 SGHVS and CDR2 FNYEAQ. The CDR3 spells CASSSNSPLHF. CDR3 in DNA: TGTGCCAGCAGCTCTAATTCACCCCTCCACTTT. Filled out from reference TRBV7-6 and TRBJ1-6, the complete variable domain reads GAGVSQSPRYKVTKRGQDVALRCDPISGHVSLYWYRQALGQGPEFLTYFNYEAQQDKSGLPNDRFSAERPEGSISTLTIQRTEQRDSAMYRCASSSNSPLHFGNGTRLTVT.

This chain uses TRBV5-8 with TRBJ1-1; 11 bases map to TRBD1. This CDR3 region has 17 residues. Trimming cost V 4 bases and J 2 bases; bases outside gene matches: 10. Germline loops: CDR1 SGHTS, CDR2 YDEGEE. The CDR3 DNA reads TGTGCCAGCAGCCCGGACAGGGGGCGCAAAATCAACACTGAAGCTTTCTTT. It encodes CASSPDRGRKINTEAFF.

This clonotype appeared many times. The chain is built from TRBV19 and TRBJ2-7; TRBD1 might be the D (5 bases). This CDR3 contains 12 residues. In germline, CDR1 is LNHDA, CDR2 SQIVND (reference sequence). Trimming took off 8 bases at V and 2 bases at J, with 10 bases between the two ends. DNA of the CDR3: TGTGCCAGTCATGCAGGGACCTACGAGCAGTACTTC. It is translated as CASHAGTYEQYF.

This clonotype was picked up a small number of times. The chain joins TRBV27 to TRBJ2-5, with no clear D. The V gene's germline CDR1 is MNHEY and CDR2 SMNVEV (reference sequence). Trimming removed 5 bases from V and 5 bases from J, with 12 bases in between. This CDR3 is 13 amino acids long. CDR3 sequence (DNA): TGTGCCAGCAGTCCGCCCACCGGGGAGACCCAGTACTTC. Encoded protein: CASSPPTGETQYF.

The chain has TRBV19 and TRBJ1-1; 10 nucleotides align to TRBD1. The CDR3 extends over 16 amino acids. Germline V CDR1 and CDR2: LNHDA, SQIVND (reference sequence). With 0 bases clipped from V and 5 bases from J, the junction kept 6 bases outside the gene matches. The CDR3 here is CASSIEGGGQGTEAFF. The CDR3 nucleotides read TGTGCCAGTAGTATAGAGGGGGGGGGACAGGGGACTGAAGCTTTCTTT.

The V call is TRBV5-4, the J call TRBJ2-1; 13 bases map to TRBD2. Germline CDR1 SGHNT, CDR2 YYREEE (reference sequence). The CDR3 totals 16 residues. Trimming cost V 5 bases and J 0 bases; bases outside gene matches: 2. The CDR3 DNA reads as TGTGCCAGCAGTGGGACTAGCGGGAACTCCTACAATGAGCAGTTCTTC. Amino acids: CASSGTSGNSYNEQFF. Full variable domain (outside the CDR3, taken from reference TRBV5-4 and TRBJ2-1): ETGVTQSPTHLIKTRGQQVTLRCSSQSGHNTVSWYQQALGQGPQFIFQYYREEENGRGNFPPRFSGLQFPNYSSELNVNALELDDSALYLCASSGTSGNSYNEQFFGPGTRLTVL.

This clonotype has ten or more counts. The chain carries TRBV4-3 and TRBJ2-1, with D perhaps matching TRBD2 (5 bases). Germline CDR1 and CDR2: LGHNA and YSLEER. Trimming removed 1 base from V and 4 bases from J, with 5 bases in between. CDR3 length: 13 residues. CDR3: CASSQGEYNEQFF. Written as DNA, the CDR3 is TGCGCCAGCAGCCAAGGGGAGTACAATGAGCAGTTCTTC.

This clonotype appeared a few times. The rearrangement links TRBV7-6 to TRBJ2-2, with 7 positions matching TRBD1. The CDR3 totals 17 residues. The V gene's germline CDR1 is SGHVS and CDR2 FNYEAQ. Unmatched junction bases numbered 9, after V lost 3 bases and J lost 2 bases. The CDR3 nucleotides are TGTGCCAGCAGCTTGGACCCGGGACAGCCAAACACCGGGGAGCTGTTTTTT. Its protein product is CASSLDPGQPNTGELFF.

V and J are TRBV10-1 and TRBJ2-2; D might be TRBD1 (6 bases). The V and J ends lost 0 bases and 1 base respectively, with 6 bases between them. Germline V gene sequence: CDR1 WNHNN, CDR2 SYGVQD (reference sequence). There are 15 residues in the CDR3. This chain's CDR3 is CASSESGQNTGELFF. The CDR3 nucleotides are TGCGCCAGCAGTGAGTCGGGACAGAACACCGGGGAGCTGTTTTTT.

This clonotype came up once. V is TRBV6-6 and J is TRBJ2-7; 10 nucleotides agree with TRBD2. This CDR3 has 16 residues. V dropped 4 bases and J dropped 3; count of bases not matched to a gene: 9. CDR1 and CDR2 (germline): MNHNY, SVGAGI (reference sequence). CDR3 sequence reads: CASSFLAGDNFYEQYF. CDR3 sequence (DNA): TGTGCCAGCAGTTTTCTAGCGGGAGACAATTTCTACGAGCAGTACTTC.

The chain combines TRBV27 with TRBJ2-7; weak D call: TRBD1 (6 bases). This CDR3 comprises 11 residues. Between the trimmed V and J ends, which lost 2 bases and 7 bases, there was a span of 6 bases. Germline CDR1 and CDR2: MNHEY and SMNVEV (reference sequence). CDR3 residues: CASSLGQEQYF. CDR3 in DNA: TGTGCCAGCAGTTTAGGACAGGAGCAGTACTTC.

CDR3 amino acids: CASSLSGQSSYNEQFF. The CDR3 DNA follows: TGTGCCAGCAGTTTATCGGGACAAAGCTCCTACAATGAGCAGTTCTTC. The rearrangement links TRBV27 to TRBJ2-1; D possibly corresponds to TRBD1 (6 bases). The CDR3 is made up of 16 amino acids. Trimming removed 0 bases at V and 0 bases at J, with 9 bases between. Germline lookup yields CDR1 MNHEY and CDR2 SMNVEV (reference sequence).

This clonotype has a count of ten or more. The V and J genes are TRBV27 and TRBJ2-5; perhaps TRBD1 as D (6 bases). In germline, CDR1 is MNHEY, CDR2 SMNVEV (reference sequence). This CDR3 is 14 amino acids long. Deletions cut 4 bases from V and 0 bases from J, with 9 bases between. The DNA for the CDR3 is TGTGCCAGCAGTTCCACAGGGAACCAAGAGACCCAGTACTTC. It specifies CASSSTGNQETQYF.

Points on this clonotype: Likely a read error: the CDR3 ends without its conserved phenylalanine or tryptophan. The rearrangement links TRBV4-1 to TRBJ1-2; TRBD1 might be the D (6 bases). CDR3 length: 16 residues. The V and J ends lost 1 base and 2 bases respectively, with 14 bases between them. The V gene's germline CDR1 is MGHRA and CDR2 YSYEKL. The CDR3 is CASSQVGTPLNYGYTY. CDR3 nucleotide sequence: TGCGCCAGCAGCCAAGTCGGGACACCTTTAAACTATGGCTACACCTAC.

This clonotype occurred a few times. The gene calls are TRBV7-9 and TRBJ2-3; no clear D gene. Germline assignment: CDR1 SEHNR and CDR2 FQNEAQ (reference sequence). The CDR3 runs 15 residues. Trimming stripped 3 bases from V and 4 bases from J, with 14 bases between. In DNA form, the CDR3 reads TGTGCCAGCAGCTTCCTAGAGAGTGGTTCAGATACGCAGTATTTT. It codes for CASSFLESGSDTQYF.

This clonotype was observed a few times. The chain has TRBV7-2 and TRBJ1-4; D ambiguous. The CDR3 length is 12 residues. Germline V lookup: CDR1 SGHTA, CDR2 FQGNSA. Trimming removed 2 bases from V and 8 bases from J, with 6 bases in between. The CDR3 DNA follows: TGTGCCAGCAGCTTACTTGGAGAAAAACTGTTTTTT. It translates to CASSLLGEKLFF. Filled out from reference TRBV7-2 and TRBJ1-4, the complete variable domain reads GAGVSQSPSNKVTEKGKDVELRCDPISGHTALYWYRQSLGQGLEFLIYFQGNSAPDKSGLPSDRFSAERTGGSVSTLTIQRTQQEDSAVYLCASSLLGEKLFFGSGTQLSVL.

This clonotype turned up a few times. The chain combines TRBV30 with TRBJ1-5; 7 bases match TRBD1. The CDR3 has 15 amino acids. The ends lost 0 bases at V and 4 bases at J; junction bases unmatched: 6. Looked up from germline, CDR1 is GTSNPN and CDR2 is SVGIG (reference sequence). CDR3: CAWSVTTGQNQPQHF. For the CDR3, the DNA is TGTGCCTGGAGTGTAACGACAGGGCAAAATCAGCCCCAGCATTTT. Filled out from reference TRBV30 and TRBJ1-5, the complete variable domain reads SQTIHQWPATLVQPVGSPLSLECTVEGTSNPNLYWYRQAAGRGLQLLFYSVGIGQISSEVPQNLSASRPQDRQFILSSKKLLLSDSGFYLCAWSVTTGQNQPQHFGDGTRLSIL.

This clonotype was detected once. The junction differs from germline at one of its ends, possibly a read error. The CDR3 coding sequence is TGTGCCAGCAGTTTAGCCGGGACTAGCGGGACCCATAACTACAATGATCAGTTCTTC. Translating it yields CASSLAGTSGTHNYNDQFF. This rearrangement joins TRBV12-3 or TRBV12-4 to TRBJ2-1; the match to TRBD2 covers 13 bases. The CDR3 is 19 residues long.

The CDR3 protein is CASSPRDSLQETQYF. Written as DNA, the CDR3 is TGTGCCAGTAGTCCCCGGGACAGCCTCCAAGAGACCCAGTACTTC. The chain couples TRBV19 to TRBJ2-5; TRBD1 aligns across 7 bases. There are 15 residues in the CDR3. V lost 5 bases and J lost 1; bases outside the gene matches: 7. Germline V gene lookup returns CDR1 LNHDA and CDR2 SQIVND (reference sequence).

This clonotype was counted at least ten times. The chain uses TRBV11-2 and TRBJ2-3, with TRBD2 matching 7 bases. The germline V gene has CDR1 SGHAT and CDR2 FQNNGV. This CDR3 contains 16 residues. Germline trimming cut 5 bases from V and 2 bases from J; bases unmatched to any gene: 10. Here the CDR3 DNA reads TGTGCCAGCAGCAGTACACCGGGACTAATCACAGATACGCAGTATTTT. Amino acid sequence: CASSSTPGLITDTQYF.

This clonotype was recorded many times. The DNA of the CDR3 is TGTGCCAGCAGCTTCGGACTAGCGGGCATCACAGATACGCAGTATTTT. It is translated as CASSFGLAGITDTQYF. V is TRBV7-9 and J is TRBJ2-3, with TRBD2 matching over 11 bases. CDR1 and CDR2 from the germline V gene are SEHNR and FQNEAQ (reference sequence). The CDR3 totals 16 residues. With 3 bases clipped from V and 2 bases from J, the junction kept 4 bases outside the gene matches.

This clonotype was detected a few times. This chain uses TRBV7-9 with TRBJ2-7; 7 bases line up with TRBD2. Unmatched junction bases numbered 4, after V lost 6 bases and J lost 2 bases. The CDR3 length is 13 residues. Germline V lookup: CDR1 SEHNR, CDR2 FQNEAQ (reference sequence). The CDR3 reads CASRSTSAYEQYF. Here the CDR3 DNA reads TGTGCCAGCAGGTCCACTAGCGCCTACGAGCAGTACTTC.

This clonotype appeared a few times. The chain combines TRBV19 with TRBJ2-1; perhaps TRBD2 as D (6 bases). Germline CDR1 is LNHDA and CDR2 is SQIVND (reference sequence). Deletions cut 5 bases from V and 6 bases from J, with 14 bases between. The length of the CDR3 is 14 residues. The CDR3 is CASSDRDWTNEQFF. The CDR3 DNA sequence: TGTGCCAGTAGTGACCGGGACTGGACCAATGAGCAGTTCTTC.

The rearrangement uses TRBV10-3 and TRBJ2-2; no clear D gene. CDR3 length: 9 amino acids. Trimming removed 4 bases at V and 9 bases at J, with 0 bases between. Germline assignment: CDR1 ENHRY and CDR2 SYGVKD. The CDR3 DNA is TGTGCCATCAGTGGGGAGCTGTTTTTT. The encoded protein is CAISGELFF.

The table lists this clonotype with a few counts. The genes are TRBV27 and TRBJ1-5; possibly TRBD1 for D (5 bases). The V end was cut by 4 bases, the J end by 3 bases, with 10 bases between. The CDR3 totals 14 residues. From germline, CDR1 is MNHEY and CDR2 SMNVEV (reference sequence). CDR3 in amino acids: CASSSPGTNQPQHF. Written as DNA, the CDR3 is TGTGCCAGCAGTTCTCCAGGGACCAATCAGCCCCAGCATTTT.

The J gene is TRBJ2-7, the V gene TRBV27; D is undetermined. The CDR3 totals 13 residues. Per the germline V gene, CDR1 is MNHEY and CDR2 is SMNVEV (reference sequence). The V end was cut by 2 bases, the J end by 0 bases, with 5 bases between. CDR3 sequence reads: CASSLHSSYEQYF. In DNA form, the CDR3 reads TGTGCCAGCAGTTTACACAGCTCCTACGAGCAGTACTTC.

This clonotype appeared a few times. The chain couples TRBV19 to TRBJ2-1, with D possibly being TRBD2 (6 bases). CDR1 is LNHDA and CDR2 is SQIVND in the germline V gene (reference sequence). The germline V and J ends were trimmed by 3 bases and 13 bases, with 16 bases remaining between them. The length of the CDR3 is 13 residues. The DNA for the CDR3 is TGTGCCAGTAGTATTACGGGAGCAGTGGTACAGTTCTTC. Protein product: CASSITGAVVQFF.

The chain joins TRBV15 to TRBJ1-4, with TRBD1 identical over 10 bases. Germline lookup yields CDR1 LNHNV and CDR2 YYDKDF (reference sequence). The CDR3 is 14 residues long. The V and J ends lost 8 bases and 8 bases, in that order; junction bases with no gene match: 8. Here the CDR3 DNA reads TGTGCCACCGGGGACCGGGACAGGGGCGAAAAACTGTTTTTT. Protein: CATGDRDRGEKLFF.